The 4 T cell receptor beta chains below were found in one sample sequenced in a study of blood T cells in healthy people across ages. Primers used in a second PCR of about 7 to 11 cycles were a sample-barcoded 5' primer and a J-beta primer mix. One entry per CDR3 protein results from TCRdb running MiXCR on the 5' RACE reads. This repertoire shows hundreds of thousands of distinct CDR3 sequences, more than 50% found once; its top ten account for roughly 24%. Sequenced sample: blood. The origin of the receptors is a man in his forties in good health.

The rearrangement uses TRBV29-1 and TRBJ2-3; D gene ambiguous. Germline CDR1 reads SQVTM; CDR2 reads ANQGSEA. V lost 5 bases, J lost 2 bases, and 8 bases lay in between. CDR3 length: 12 residues. The CDR3: CSVYVSTDTQYF. CDR3 DNA: TGCAGCGTTTATGTATCCACAGATACGCAGTATTTT.

This chain connects TRBV10-3 to TRBJ1-1; D is undetermined. Trimming removed 0 bases at V and 4 bases at J, with 9 bases between. The germline V gene encodes CDR1 ENHRY and CDR2 SYGVKD. The CDR3 loop spans 14 amino acids. The CDR3 is CAISESFIVTEAFF. DNA of the CDR3: TGTGCCATCAGTGAGTCGTTTATAGTCACTGAAGCTTTCTTT.

This clonotype was recorded a few times. This chain's CDR3 is CASSPLAWGRSSYEQYF. The DNA of the CDR3 is TGTGCCAGCAGTCCTCTGGCTTGGGGACGGAGCTCCTACGAGCAGTACTTC. The chain combines TRBV12-3 or TRBV12-4 with TRBJ2-7; either TRBD1 or TRBD2 may fit D (5 bases each). The CDR3 contains 17 residues. Trimming stripped 5 bases from V and 0 bases from J, with 20 bases between.

The V gene is TRBV12-3 or TRBV12-4, the J gene TRBJ2-7; no firm D call. The CDR3 loop spans 15 amino acids. V shed 1 base and J shed 0 bases, with 10 bases lying between them. In DNA form, the CDR3 reads TGTGCCAGCAGTTTAGAGGCCGTGGGCTCCTACGAGCAGTACTTC. Amino acid sequence: CASSLEAVGSYEQYF.